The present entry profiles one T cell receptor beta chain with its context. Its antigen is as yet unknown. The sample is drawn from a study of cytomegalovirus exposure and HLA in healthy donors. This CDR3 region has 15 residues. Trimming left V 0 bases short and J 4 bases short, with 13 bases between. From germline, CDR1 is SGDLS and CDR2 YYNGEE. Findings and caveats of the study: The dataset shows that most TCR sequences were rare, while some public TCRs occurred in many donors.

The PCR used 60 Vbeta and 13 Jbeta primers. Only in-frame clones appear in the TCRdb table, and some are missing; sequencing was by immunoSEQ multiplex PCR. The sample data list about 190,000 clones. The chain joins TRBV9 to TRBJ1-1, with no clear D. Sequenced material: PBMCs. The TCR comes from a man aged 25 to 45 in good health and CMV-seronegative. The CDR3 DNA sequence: TGTGCCAGCAGCGTAGCGAGGAGACGTAGCACTGAAGCTTTCTTT. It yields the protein CASSVARRRSTEAFF.